The 25 T cell receptor beta chains below were found in one sample sequenced in a study of cytomegalovirus exposure and HLA in healthy donors (TCRdb year 2017). Library construction relied on the immunoSEQ multiplex PCR assay. The multiplex PCR relied on a mix of 60 forward primers for TCR Vbeta segments and 13 reverse primers for TCR Jbeta segments. Entries here come from immuneACCESS through TCRdb and include only in-frame sequences with V and J called. Some clones fail to appear in such tables; in the studies checked, an unresolved V gene covers under half of the shortfall, and the cause of the remainder is unknown. In all, the sample holds 85,000 to 100,000 clones, and 65% to 80% of those were seen once. The leading ten clones occupy approximately 8.4% of the sample. Input material: PBMCs. The origin of the receptors is a human donor in good health.

The V call is TRBV7-5, the J call TRBJ2-7; TRBD2 reflects the table's D call only, with no check against the DNA. TRBV7-5 is shown as a pseudogene. CDR3 length equals 15 residues. The CDR3 nucleotides read TGTGTCAGAAGCTTGAGGACTAGCGGCACCTACGAGCAGTACTTC. Amino acid sequence: CVRSLRTSGTYEQYF.

The chain combines TRBV11-2 with TRBJ1-6; 9 nucleotides align to TRBD1. The germline gives CDR1 SGHAT, CDR2 FQNNGV. V lost 5 bases, J lost 7 bases, and 3 bases stayed unmatched. The length of the CDR3 is 14 residues. In nucleotides, the CDR3 is TGTGCCAGCAGCGCGGGACAGGGCAATTCACCCCTCCACTTT. Residues: CASSAGQGNSPLHF. Full variable domain (rest looked up from reference TRBV11-2 and TRBJ1-6): EAGVAQSPRYKIIEKRQSVAFWCNPISGHATLYWYQQILGQGPKLLIQFQNNGVVDDSQLPKDRFSAERLKGVDSTLKIQPAKLEDSAVYLCASSAGQGNSPLHFGNGTRLTVT.

The V and J genes are TRBV5-1 and TRBJ2-5, with 7 bases that match TRBD1. The CDR3 is 16 amino acids. Trimming took 3 bases from V and 5 from J; bases not matched to a gene: 13. Looked up from germline, CDR1 is SGHRS and CDR2 is YFSETQ. The CDR3 region has the DNA TGCGCCAGCAGCTCCAGTGACAGGGATTTGTCGGAGACCCAGTACTTC. Its protein product is CASSSSDRDLSETQYF. Together with reference TRBV5-1 and TRBJ2-5, the CDR3 gives the full variable domain: KAGVTQTPRYLIKTRGQQVTLSCSPISGHRSVSWYQQTPGQGLQFLFEYFSETQRNKGNFPGRFSGRQFSNSRSEMNVSTLELGDSALYLCASSSSDRDLSETQYFGPGTRLLVL.

The chain joins TRBV29-1 to TRBJ1-1; D may be TRBD1 (5 bases). This CDR3 is built from 12 residues. The germline gives CDR1 SQVTM, CDR2 ANQGSEA. Trimming stripped 8 bases from V and 7 bases from J, with 17 bases between. CDR3 DNA sequence: TGCAGCATCAGACAGCCCCCGAGTGAAGCTTTCTTT. This translates into CSIRQPPSEAFF.

The rearrangement links TRBV4-1 to TRBJ1-6; D gene ambiguous. Trimming stripped 1 base from V and 7 bases from J, with 11 bases between. CDR3 size: 15 residues. Germline loops: CDR1 MGHRA, CDR2 YSYEKL. CDR3 sequence: CASSQASPGNSPLHF. CDR3 nucleotide sequence: TGCGCCAGCAGCCAAGCTTCCCCAGGCAATTCACCCCTCCACTTT.

This clone was counted a few times. This chain joins TRBV2 and TRBJ1-5; possibly TRBD1 for D (6 bases). Trimming pared 4 bases from V and 5 bases from J, leaving 15 bases between. Germline loops: CDR1 SNHLY, CDR2 FYNNEI. The CDR3 sequence is 15 residues long. The CDR3 protein is CASSGRGFNHQPQHF. The DNA of the CDR3 is TGTGCCAGCAGTGGCAGGGGATTCAATCATCAGCCCCAGCATTTT. Based on the CDR3 plus reference TRBV2 and TRBJ1-5, the full variable domain is EPEVTQTPSHQVTQMGQEVILRCVPISNHLYFYWYRQILGQKVEFLVSFYNNEISEKSEIFDDQFSVERPDGSNFTLKIRSTKLEDSAMYFCASSGRGFNHQPQHFGDGTRLSIL.

This clone showed up just a few times. V usage is TRBV19 and J usage is TRBJ2-7, with 7 bases lining up with TRBD1. Germline V CDR1 and CDR2: LNHDA, SQIVND (reference sequence). CDR3 size: 15 residues. The junction had 12 bases not matched to a gene; V was cut back by 5 bases and J by 5 bases. The CDR3 DNA follows: TGTGCCAGTAGTTCTCAACAGGGGTCCACCCACGAGCAGTACTTC. It codes for CASSSQQGSTHEQYF.

This rearrangement joins TRBV30 to TRBJ2-5; D is possibly TRBD2 (6 bases). There are 13 residues in the CDR3. Germline values: CDR1 GTSNPN, CDR2 SVGIG (reference sequence). V lost 3 bases and J 3 bases, leaving 11 bases between the germline ends. The CDR3 DNA is TGTGCCTGGAGCCGGGACTTAAAAGAGACCCAGTACTTC. It specifies CAWSRDLKETQYF.

The V and J genes are TRBV6-1 and TRBJ1-1, with D perhaps TRBD1 (5 bases). In germline, CDR1 is MNHNS, CDR2 SASEGT. The CDR3 has 13 amino acids. The V end was cut by 6 bases, the J end by 3 bases, with 11 bases between. In DNA form, the CDR3 reads TGTGCCAGCAGGGTAACGGGGGACACTGAAGCTTTCTTT. Its protein is CASRVTGDTEAFF.

The rearrangement links TRBV2 to TRBJ2-1, with TRBD2 matching 8 bases. CDR3 length: 18 residues. Per the germline V gene, CDR1 is SNHLY and CDR2 is FYNNEI. With 8 bases clipped from V and 0 bases from J, the junction kept 15 bases outside the gene matches. The CDR3 spells CASQETVAGRASYNEQFF. DNA for the CDR3: TGTGCCAGCCAAGAGACCGTAGCGGGGAGGGCCTCCTACAATGAGCAGTTCTTC.

This chain joins TRBV6-6 and TRBJ1-5; tentative D call: TRBD1 (5 bases). Trimming left V 2 bases short and J 1 base short, with 9 bases between. Germline-derived CDR1 and CDR2 are MNHNY and SVGAGI (reference sequence). CDR3 length: 15 amino acids. CDR3 coding DNA: TGTGCCAGCAGTTACGACGGGGGGAGCAATCAGCCCCAGCATTTT. It encodes CASSYDGGSNQPQHF.

This clone was counted between two and nine times. The chain employs TRBV7-9 and TRBJ1-4; no definite D call. The length of the CDR3 is 13 residues. V lost 5 bases and J 8 bases, leaving 12 bases between the germline ends. Germline values: CDR1 SEHNR, CDR2 FQNEAQ (reference sequence). The chain's CDR3 is CASSPRATEKLFF. DNA for the CDR3: TGTGCCAGCAGCCCGCGGGCCACCGAAAAACTGTTTTTT.

The chain carries TRBV19 and TRBJ2-5; 10 nucleotides agree with TRBD2. Germline loops: CDR1 LNHDA, CDR2 SQIVND (reference sequence). The CDR3 length is 17 residues. J gave up 0 bases and V 3 bases, and 7 bases lay outside the gene matches. The CDR3 loop is CASSIGSGGFNQETQYF. The CDR3 DNA is TGTGCCAGTAGTATTGGTAGCGGGGGGTTTAACCAAGAGACCCAGTACTTC. Full variable domain (rest looked up from reference TRBV19 and TRBJ2-5): DGGITQSPKYLFRKEGQNVTLSCEQNLNHDAMYWYRQDPGQGLRLIYYSQIVNDFQKGDIAEGYSVSREKKESFPLTVTSAQKNPTAFYLCASSIGSGGFNQETQYFGPGTRLLVL.

The sample holds a few counts of this clone. The chain carries TRBV5-6 and TRBJ1-1; D is ambiguous. V dropped 3 bases and J dropped 2 bases, with 8 bases sitting between them. Looked up from germline, CDR1 is SGHDT and CDR2 is YYEEEE. There are 13 residues in the CDR3. Here the CDR3 reads CASSYGDNTEAFF. The CDR3 bases are TGTGCCAGCAGCTACGGAGATAACACTGAAGCTTTCTTT.

The chain employs TRBV5-1 and TRBJ2-1, with TRBD1 identical over 7 bases. J was trimmed by 6 bases and V by 0 bases; bases with no gene match: 9. CDR3 length: 16 amino acids. CDR1 is SGHRS, CDR2 YFSETQ, per germline. CDR3 nucleotide sequence: TGCGCCAGCAGCTTGGTCTGGGGGACAGAGACCAATGAGCAGTTCTTC. It translates to CASSLVWGTETNEQFF.

The gene calls are TRBV19 and TRBJ2-7, with a weak D call TRBD1 (6 bases). CDR1 and CDR2 (germline): LNHDA, SQIVND (reference sequence). The ends were cut back, 8 bases at V and 5 bases at J, with 19 bases in the middle. The CDR3 is 14 residues long. Here the CDR3 DNA reads TGTGCCAGTTCACAGGGCCCCTCGAGTGACGAGCAGTACTTC. Translated: CASSQGPSSDEQYF. Supplemented by reference TRBV19 and TRBJ2-7, the full variable domain reads DGGITQSPKYLFRKEGQNVTLSCEQNLNHDAMYWYRQDPGQGLRLIYYSQIVNDFQKGDIAEGYSVSREKKESFPLTVTSAQKNPTAFYLCASSQGPSSDEQYFGPGTRLTVT.

The CDR3 nucleotides read TGTGCCAGCAGTTTCTCGGGGGGGGGCTACACCTTC. It is translated as CASSFSGGGYTF. V is TRBV11-2 and J is TRBJ1-2; D perhaps matches TRBD1 (5 bases). Trimming pared 6 bases from V and 8 bases from J, leaving 13 bases between. Germline V gene lookup returns CDR1 SGHAT and CDR2 FQNNGV. The CDR3 spans 12 residues.

The chain has TRBV19 and TRBJ2-3; D may be TRBD2 (5 bases). Trimming shortened V by 0 bases and J by 0 bases, and 22 bases separated the two germline ends. This CDR3 spans 20 amino acids. Germline values: CDR1 LNHDA, CDR2 SQIVND (reference sequence). The CDR3 sequence is CASSIDGLVALTTSTDTQYF. CDR3 bases: TGTGCCAGTAGTATAGATGGTTTGGTAGCGCTTACAACTAGCACAGATACGCAGTATTTT.

The chain has TRBV29-1 and TRBJ2-1, with 10 nucleotides matching TRBD2. With V trimmed by 3 bases and J by 3 bases, 2 bases remained unmatched. Per germline, CDR1 SQVTM and CDR2 ANQGSEA. The CDR3 has 14 residues. CDR3 region: CSVEASGGYNEQFF. As DNA, the CDR3 is TGCAGCGTTGAGGCTAGCGGGGGCTACAATGAGCAGTTCTTC.

The chain carries TRBV5-4 and TRBJ2-2, with 8 positions matching TRBD2. J gave up 2 bases and V 4 bases, and 7 bases lay outside the gene matches. This CDR3 has 16 amino acids. Germline V gene lookup returns CDR1 SGHNT and CDR2 YYREEE (reference sequence). DNA for the CDR3: TGTGCCAGCAGCAGCGGGGGAGGGGCTAACACCGGGGAGCTGTTTTTT. Translating gives CASSSGGGANTGELFF.

Notes on this clone: A much larger clonotype is one base distant, so this may be a read error. This chain connects TRBV7-6 to TRBJ1-2; tentatively, D is TRBD1 (6 bases). This CDR3 spans 11 amino acids. V was trimmed by 3 bases and J by 7 bases, leaving 6 bases between them. Germline V gene sequence: CDR1 SGHVS, CDR2 FNYEAQ. The CDR3: CASSLDSGYTF. The CDR3 region has the DNA TGTGCCAGCAGCTTGGACAGTGGCTACACCTTC.

V and J are TRBV18 and TRBJ1-1; D perhaps matches TRBD1 (5 bases). The CDR3 has 13 amino acids. V was pared by 1 base and J by 7 bases, with 10 bases between. Per the germline V gene, CDR1 is KGHSH and CDR2 is LQKENI. In DNA, the CDR3 is TGTGCCAGCTCACCACTGGGGCTGGGTGAAGCTTTCTTT. This translates into CASSPLGLGEAFF. Combining the CDR3 with reference TRBV18 and TRBJ1-1 gives the whole variable domain NAGVMQNPRHLVRRRGQEARLRCSPMKGHSHVYWYRQLPEEGLKFMVYLQKENIIDESGMPKERFSAEFPKEGPSILRIQQVVRGDSAAYFCASSPLGLGEAFFGQGTRLTVV.

The rearrangement joins TRBV5-6 to TRBJ2-5, with D tentatively TRBD1 (6 bases). CDR3 length: 15 amino acids. Looked up from germline, CDR1 is SGHDT and CDR2 is YYEEEE. Trimming took off 4 bases at V and 4 bases at J, with 17 bases between the two ends. The CDR3 reads CASSPSRTEGETQYF. The CDR3 region has the DNA TGTGCCAGCAGCCCCTCAAGGACAGAAGGAGAGACCCAGTACTTC.

This clone showed up just once. The genes are TRBV6-5 and TRBJ1-5; D remains unclear. Trimming cost V 0 bases and J 0 bases, with 9 bases left between them. Germline loops: CDR1 MNHEY, CDR2 SVGAGI. The CDR3 extends over 16 amino acids. For the CDR3, the DNA is TGTGCCAGCAGTTACTCGGCGGTTAATAGCAATCAGCCCCAGCATTTT. This sequence encodes CASSYSAVNSNQPQHF.

The J gene is TRBJ1-3, the V gene TRBV6-5; 7 nucleotides line up with TRBD1. Germline assignment: CDR1 MNHEY and CDR2 SVGAGI. The CDR3 is made up of 13 amino acids. V shed 10 bases, J shed 0 bases, and the junction held 3 bases outside the gene matches. The CDR3 here is CATGQASGNTIYF. CDR3 DNA: TGTGCCACAGGACAGGCCTCTGGAAACACCATATATTTT.